Here is one T cell receptor (beta chain) with its context. What it binds is unknown. The source of the sample is a study of response to subunit inactivated influenza vaccine. Overall study results and limits: Few new T cells, the authors suggested, are recruited by each seasonal influenza vaccination.

Germline CDR1 reads SEHNR; CDR2 reads FQNEAQ (reference sequence). CDR3 length equals 15 residues. The trim removed 4 bases at V and 8 bases at J, leaving 8 bases unmatched. TCRdb re-called the RT-PCR reads through MiXCR, storing one row per CDR3 protein. Of under 800,000 distinct CDR3 sequences in the sample, roughly 13% were seen once. The TCR comes from a man aged 50-60 years who received an inactivated influenza vaccine. The specimen comprised PBMCs from blood, sampled roughly 2 weeks before vaccination. The chain has TRBV7-9 and TRBJ1-4; 9 positions match TRBD1. The CDR3 here is CASSSSTGGSEKLFF. The CDR3 region has the DNA TGTGCCAGCAGCTCCTCGACAGGGGGAAGCGAAAAACTGTTTTTT.